The 29 T cell receptor beta chains below were found in one sample sequenced in a study of T cell responses to AZD1222 COVID-19 vaccine. The data were produced by immunoSEQ multiplex PCR, yet TCRdb's version contains in-frame clones alone and is incomplete. The profile shows around 150,000 clones, about 90% of them singletons. The sample in question was peripheral blood, obtained 28 days after the second dose of the MenACWY control vaccine. These receptors all stem from an adult who received the MenACWY meningococcal vaccine as a control.

The rearrangement links TRBV10-3 to TRBJ2-7; TRBD1 agrees at 10 bases. V shed 6 bases and J 2 bases; nucleotides not matched to a gene: 4. The CDR3 consists of 14 residues. Germline V gives CDR1 ENHRY, CDR2 SYGVKD. CDR3 sequence reads: CAIRSGTGAYEQYF. In DNA, the CDR3 is TGTGCCATCAGATCCGGGACAGGGGCCTACGAGCAGTACTTC.

V and J are TRBV12-3 or TRBV12-4 and TRBJ2-5, with D possibly being TRBD1 (6 bases). This CDR3 is 12 amino acids long. Trimming took off 7 bases at V and 3 bases at J, with 9 bases between the two ends. CDR3 amino acids: CASTRTEETQYF. The CDR3 nucleotides are TGTGCCAGCACCCGGACAGAAGAGACCCAGTACTTC.

V is TRBV5-6 and J is TRBJ1-1, with a weak D call TRBD1 (6 bases). V shed 4 bases and J shed 0 bases, with 10 bases lying between them. The CDR3 has 14 residues. Germline V CDR1 and CDR2: SGHDT, YYEEEE. In DNA, the CDR3 is TGTGCCAGCAGCGGGGGCAGGTTGAACACTGAAGCTTTCTTT. It encodes CASSGGRLNTEAFF.

The chain has TRBV4-1 and TRBJ2-4; D gene unclear. CDR1 is MGHRA and CDR2 is YSYEKL in the germline V gene. CDR3 length: 14 amino acids. Trimming removed 3 bases from V and 0 bases from J, with 6 bases in between. Here the CDR3 reads CASSQELAKNIQYF. The CDR3 DNA follows: TGCGCCAGCAGCCAGGAGCTAGCCAAAAACATTCAGTACTTC.

The rearrangement joins TRBV7-2 to TRBJ2-3, with TRBD2 matching 10 bases. Germline V gives CDR1 SGHTA, CDR2 FQGNSA. V shed 1 base, J shed 3 bases, and the junction held 7 bases outside the gene matches. The CDR3 runs 17 residues. The CDR3 sequence is CASSLGISGGATDTQYF. CDR3 DNA sequence: TGTGCCAGCAGCTTAGGTATAAGCGGGGGGGCTACAGATACGCAGTATTTT.

The chain uses TRBV19 and TRBJ1-6; D uncertain. There are 15 residues in the CDR3. V was pared by 7 bases and J by 3 bases, with 13 bases between. Germline V gene data show CDR1 as LNHDA and CDR2 as SQIVND (reference sequence). DNA of the CDR3: TGTGCCAGTACCCCGTTTGTCAGCTATAATTCACCCCTCCACTTT. Protein product: CASTPFVSYNSPLHF. Full variable domain (rest looked up from reference TRBV19 and TRBJ1-6): DGGITQSPKYLFRKEGQNVTLSCEQNLNHDAMYWYRQDPGQGLRLIYYSQIVNDFQKGDIAEGYSVSREKKESFPLTVTSAQKNPTAFYLCASTPFVSYNSPLHFGNGTRLTVT.

This clone has just a few counts. The genes are TRBV18 and TRBJ1-5; D is unclear. CDR1 KGHSH and CDR2 LQKENI come from the germline V gene. The CDR3 runs to 14 residues. Trimming took off 3 bases at V and 0 bases at J, with 6 bases between the two ends. CDR3 nucleotide sequence: TGTGCCAGCTCACCCCCAAATAGCAATCAGCCCCAGCATTTT. Its translation is CASSPPNSNQPQHF.

The chain links TRBV5-6 to TRBJ2-1; the match to TRBD2 covers 11 bases. The CDR3 has 16 residues. V dropped 2 bases and J dropped 5; count of bases not matched to a gene: 6. CDR1 is SGHDT, CDR2 YYEEEE, per germline. The CDR3 coding sequence is TGTGCCAGCAGCTTTCGCACTAGCGGGAGCCACAATGAGCAGTTCTTC. Its protein is CASSFRTSGSHNEQFF.

In DNA form, the CDR3 reads TGTGCCAGCAGCTTAGCTCCCGGGACAGGGGAACCACCCCTCCACTTT. Translated: CASSLAPGTGEPPLHF. This chain links TRBV7-9 with TRBJ1-6, with TRBD1 matching over 10 bases. With 0 bases clipped from V and 11 bases from J, the junction kept 7 bases outside the gene matches. The length of the CDR3 is 16 residues. Germline-derived CDR1 and CDR2 are SEHNR and FQNEAQ (reference sequence).

The gene calls are TRBV11-2 and TRBJ1-1, with D maybe TRBD1 (6 bases). The CDR3 contains 16 residues. Trimming took 4 bases from V and 1 from J, leaving 16 bases between them. Germline V gives CDR1 SGHAT, CDR2 FQNNGV. CDR3 protein: CASSSRTGLTNTEAFF. In DNA, the CDR3 is TGTGCCAGCAGCTCAAGAACAGGGTTGACGAACACTGAAGCTTTCTTT.

The chain joins TRBV19 to TRBJ2-7; TRBD2 matches at 7 bases. The trim removed 3 bases at V and 4 bases at J, leaving 15 bases unmatched. CDR1 LNHDA and CDR2 SQIVND come from the germline V gene (reference sequence). The CDR3 contains 17 residues. CDR3 coding DNA: TGTGCCAGTAGTATCGCTTCTAGCGGCGCGGGGAGTTACGAGCAGTACTTC. It yields the protein CASSIASSGAGSYEQYF.

This chain links TRBV28 with TRBJ1-5, with D perhaps TRBD1 (6 bases). The CDR3 totals 15 residues. Germline values: CDR1 MDHEN, CDR2 SYDVKM. V gave up 3 bases and J gave up 2 bases, with 11 bases separating them. This CDR3 is CASSFRGTGNQPQHF. The CDR3 region has the DNA TGTGCCAGCAGTTTTAGGGGGACTGGCAATCAGCCCCAGCATTTT.

The genes are TRBV7-8 and TRBJ1-3; D not resolved. The CDR3 is 13 residues long. V lost 0 bases and J 5 bases, leaving 5 bases between the germline ends. The V gene's germline CDR1 is SGHVS and CDR2 FQNEAQ. The CDR3 region is CASSLARRNTIYF. The CDR3 DNA reads TGTGCCAGCAGCTTAGCCCGAAGAAACACCATATATTTT.

As concerns this clone: A junction end diverges from the germline sequence, so it may reflect a read error. This chain connects TRBV28 to TRBJ2-7, with D perhaps TRBD1 or TRBD2 (5 bases each). Germline CDR1 MDHEN, CDR2 SYDVKM. There are 15 residues in the CDR3. CDR3 DNA: TGTGCCAGCATTTTAGGGACCAACCCATCCTACGAGCAGTACTTC. It specifies CASILGTNPSYEQYF. Drawing the rest from reference TRBV28 and TRBJ2-7, the complete variable domain is DVKVTQSSRYLVKRTGEKVFLECVQDMDHENMFWYRQDPGLGLRLIYFSYDVKMKEKGDIPEGYSVSREKKERFSLILESASTNQTSMYLCASILGTNPSYEQYFGPGTRLTVT.

The chain employs TRBV16 and TRBJ2-2; no clear D gene. The germline V and J ends were trimmed by 2 bases and 1 base, with 11 bases remaining between them. Germline lookup yields CDR1 KGHSY and CDR2 FQNENV. The CDR3 is 16 residues long. For the CDR3, the DNA is TGTGCCAGCAGCCAAGGGGTCCGCCTGAACACCGGGGAGCTGTTTTTT. Amino acid sequence: CASSQGVRLNTGELFF. Together with reference TRBV16 and TRBJ2-2, the CDR3 gives the full variable domain: GEEVAQTPKHLVRGEGQKAKLYCAPIKGHSYVFWYQQVLKNEFKFLISFQNENVFDETGMPKERFSAKCLPNSPCSLEIQATKLEDSAVYFCASSQGVRLNTGELFFGEGSRLTVL.

The chain joins TRBV5-1 to TRBJ2-1, with no clear D. From germline, CDR1 is SGHRS and CDR2 YFSETQ. The V end lost 3 bases, the J end lost 7 bases, and 17 bases lay between the germline ends. CDR3 size: 15 residues. The CDR3 nucleotides are TGCGCCAGCAGCTCGGCCGGGCCACGAAAGAATGAGCAGTTCTTC. Protein sequence: CASSSAGPRKNEQFF.

This chain connects TRBV7-9 to TRBJ1-2, with TRBD1 identical over 7 bases. The germline CDR1 and CDR2 sequences are SEHNR and FQNEAQ (reference sequence). CDR3 length equals 13 residues. Losses at the gene ends were 5 bases for V and 5 bases for J; bases not matched to a gene: 5. The CDR3 here is CASSQGVGYGYTF. CDR3 bases: TGTGCCAGCAGCCAGGGGGTTGGGTATGGCTACACCTTC.

The chain couples TRBV7-9 to TRBJ2-2, with D uncertain. The CDR3 is 12 residues long. Germline CDR1 reads SEHNR; CDR2 reads FQNEAQ (reference sequence). Deletions cut 5 bases from V and 5 bases from J, with 6 bases between. DNA for the CDR3: TGTGCCAGCAGCATTTGGACCGGGGAGCTGTTTTTT. This codes for CASSIWTGELFF.

This clone appeared a few times. V usage is TRBV10-3 and J usage is TRBJ2-2, with 12 nucleotides matching TRBD2. This CDR3 comprises 15 residues. The V gene end was trimmed by 6 bases and the J gene end by 1 base; junction bases not matched to a gene: 0. Germline CDR1 ENHRY, CDR2 SYGVKD. The CDR3 loop reads CAIRLAGGNTGELFF. In DNA form, the CDR3 reads TGTGCCATCAGACTAGCGGGAGGGAACACCGGGGAGCTGTTTTTT.

The chain has TRBV28 and TRBJ1-2; D is possibly TRBD1 (6 bases). Germline values: CDR1 MDHEN, CDR2 SYDVKM. This CDR3 has 17 residues. V gave up 2 bases and J gave up 2 bases, with 18 bases separating them. CDR3 sequence: CASSLGGSGGRNYGYTF. DNA of the CDR3: TGTGCCAGCAGTTTAGGAGGGTCGGGGGGCCGGAACTATGGCTACACCTTC.

In nucleotides, the CDR3 is TGTGCCACCAGCAGCCTAGGGACAGTCAATCAGCCCCAGCATTTT. It encodes CATSSLGTVNQPQHF. The chain carries TRBV15 and TRBJ1-5; the match to TRBD1 covers 7 bases. There are 15 residues in the CDR3. The germline V gene encodes CDR1 LNHNV and CDR2 YYDKDF (reference sequence). Trimming cost V 3 bases and J 3 bases; bases outside gene matches: 5.

The V call is TRBV30, the J call TRBJ2-1, with no clear D. The CDR3 covers 13 residues. Germline-derived CDR1 and CDR2 are GTSNPN and SVGIG (reference sequence). The V and J ends lost 2 bases and 0 bases respectively, with 5 bases between them. The CDR3 spells CAWSLGSYNEQFF. CDR3 DNA: TGTGCCTGGAGTTTAGGCTCCTACAATGAGCAGTTCTTC.

This clone turned up a few times. The rearrangement uses TRBV4-3 and TRBJ1-1, with D unclear. The CDR3 contains 15 residues. V shed 4 bases and J shed 6 bases, with 18 bases lying between them. Germline CDR1 LGHNA, CDR2 YSLEER. The CDR3 region is CASSRSSPAGAEAFF. The CDR3 nucleotides read TGCGCCAGCAGCCGGAGTTCCCCAGCCGGCGCTGAAGCTTTCTTT.

The V call is TRBV28, the J call TRBJ2-3; no reliable D call. CDR3 size: 16 residues. Germline V lookup: CDR1 MDHEN, CDR2 SYDVKM. V lost 4 bases, J lost 1 base, and 15 bases lay in between. The CDR3 DNA sequence: TGTGCCAGCAGTTCCCTGAAAGGGATGGGCACAGATACGCAGTATTTT. This encodes CASSSLKGMGTDTQYF.

The CDR3, as DNA: TGTGCCAGCAGCTTAGTTAGCGGAACCTACAATGAGCAGTTCTTC. Protein: CASSLVSGTYNEQFF. V is TRBV7-6 and J is TRBJ2-1; D possibly corresponds to TRBD2 (6 bases). Trimming left V 1 base short and J 2 bases short, with 9 bases between. The CDR3 runs to 15 residues. Germline V gives CDR1 SGHVS, CDR2 FNYEAQ.

V usage is TRBV28 and J usage is TRBJ2-7, with D possibly being TRBD1 (5 bases). The CDR3 loop spans 11 amino acids. The germline V gene has CDR1 MDHEN and CDR2 SYDVKM. V was trimmed by 9 bases and J by 3 bases, leaving 9 bases between them. CDR3 nucleotide sequence: TGTGCCAGTCAGGGTAGCTACGAGCAGTACTTC. Residues: CASQGSYEQYF.

The chain carries TRBV5-1 and TRBJ1-4, with 9 nucleotides matching TRBD1. The CDR3 sequence is 14 residues long. Germline values: CDR1 SGHRS, CDR2 YFSETQ. Germline trimming cut 4 bases from V and 7 bases from J; bases unmatched to any gene: 5. The CDR3 region has the DNA TGCGCCAGCAGCCTACAGGGGGCAAGTGAAAAACTGTTTTTT. It is translated as CASSLQGASEKLFF.

The rearrangement links TRBV7-9 to TRBJ2-7, with a possible D match to TRBD1 (8 bases). Germline values: CDR1 SEHNR, CDR2 FQNEAQ (reference sequence). V shed 8 bases and J shed 6 bases, with 20 bases lying between them. The CDR3 is made up of 14 amino acids. The CDR3 here is CASVSDREGLEQYF. CDR3 coding DNA: TGTGCCAGCGTCTCGGACAGGGAGGGTCTCGAGCAGTACTTC.

The chain joins TRBV11-3 to TRBJ1-1; D is perhaps TRBD1 (5 bases). From germline, CDR1 is SGHNT and CDR2 YENEEA. V lost 5 bases, J lost 0 bases, and 7 bases lay in between. This CDR3 has 13 amino acids. CDR3 amino acids: CASSGGMNTEAFF. The CDR3 DNA reads as TGTGCCAGCAGCGGGGGGATGAACACTGAAGCTTTCTTT.